These 20 T cell receptor beta chains were sequenced from one sample in a study of T cell responses to AZD1222 COVID-19 vaccine. The assay was immunoSEQ multiplex PCR, and TCRdb's table has in-frame clones only and misses some. The sample holds 150,000 to 200,000 clones; roughly 91% are singletons and the top ten take less than 6.5%. The sequencing here drew on peripheral blood, taken 28 days after the second AZD1222 dose. The receptors come from an adult who received the AZD1222 COVID-19 vaccine.

V usage is TRBV30 and J usage is TRBJ1-5, with D unclear. The CDR3 has 14 residues. Trimming took off 2 bases at V and 4 bases at J, with 12 bases between the two ends. Germline V gives CDR1 GTSNPN, CDR2 SVGIG (reference sequence). The CDR3 loop is CAWSRIQANQPQHF. CDR3 bases: TGTGCCTGGAGTAGAATCCAGGCTAATCAGCCCCAGCATTTT.

The rearrangement uses TRBV28 and TRBJ1-5; no definite D call. Germline V gene sequence: CDR1 MDHEN, CDR2 SYDVKM. Between the trimmed V and J ends, which lost 7 bases and 6 bases, there was a span of 16 bases. CDR3 length: 14 amino acids. The CDR3 sequence is CASTGYDKSQPQHF. CDR3 DNA: TGTGCCAGCACCGGGTATGACAAGAGTCAGCCCCAGCATTTT. The entire variable domain, with the rest obtained from reference TRBV28 and TRBJ1-5, is as follows: DVKVTQSSRYLVKRTGEKVFLECVQDMDHENMFWYRQDPGLGLRLIYFSYDVKMKEKGDIPEGYSVSREKKERFSLILESASTNQTSMYLCASTGYDKSQPQHFGDGTRLSIL.

The chain employs TRBV21-1 and TRBJ2-3; no DNA check was done on the table's D call, TRBD2. TRBV21-1 is flagged as a pseudogene. The CDR3 is 16 residues long. CDR3 amino acids: CASSPRTSGHTDTQYF. The CDR3 nucleotides read TGTGCCAGCAGCCCGCGGACTAGCGGACACACAGATACGCAGTATTTT.

The gene calls are TRBV18 and TRBJ2-3; no clear D gene. The CDR3 totals 13 residues. The germline V gene has CDR1 KGHSH and CDR2 LQKENI. With 0 bases removed from V and 2 bases from J, the gap between germline ends came to 3 bases. The CDR3 here is CASSPPVTDTQYF. CDR3 bases: TGTGCCAGCTCACCACCGGTCACAGATACGCAGTATTTT.

The chain joins TRBV6-5 to TRBJ1-6; 9 bases match TRBD1. The trim removed 6 bases at V and 4 bases at J, leaving 7 bases unmatched. Germline V gene lookup returns CDR1 MNHEY and CDR2 SVGAGI. This CDR3 has 16 residues. CDR3 DNA sequence: TGTGCCAGCAGCTACAACAGGGGGCGTTATAATTCACCCCTCCACTTT. This encodes CASSYNRGRYNSPLHF.

The chain couples TRBV5-1 to TRBJ2-7; D is unclear. Trimming shortened V by 4 bases and J by 0 bases, and 14 bases separated the two germline ends. The CDR3 length is 15 residues. CDR1 and CDR2 from the germline V gene are SGHRS and YFSETQ. CDR3 coding DNA: TGCGCCAGCAGCCTGATGCTTTTGGGCTCCTACGAGCAGTACTTC. Its translation: CASSLMLLGSYEQYF.

V is TRBV5-4 and J is TRBJ2-3, with TRBD2 matching 14 bases. Trimming cost V 2 bases and J 3 bases; bases outside gene matches: 5. The length of the CDR3 is 17 residues. Germline V lookup: CDR1 SGHNT, CDR2 YYREEE (reference sequence). As DNA, the CDR3 is TGTGCCAGCAGCTTCGGGACTAGCGGGGGACGGACAGATACGCAGTATTTT. Translation gives CASSFGTSGGRTDTQYF.

The chain joins TRBV28 to TRBJ2-7; no definite D call. The CDR3 runs to 15 residues. Trimming removed 5 bases from V and 4 bases from J, with 18 bases in between. CDR1 and CDR2 from the germline V gene are MDHEN and SYDVKM. For the CDR3, the DNA is TGTGCCAGCAGTCCCGCGCTTGGGGATAGTTACGAGCAGTACTTC. The encoded protein is CASSPALGDSYEQYF.

The V and J genes are TRBV5-8 and TRBJ1-5; D is undetermined. The CDR3 spans 15 residues. The V end was cut by 0 bases, the J end by 0 bases, with 7 bases between. Germline V gene lookup returns CDR1 SGHTS and CDR2 YDEGEE. CDR3 in DNA: TGTGCCAGCAGCTTGGCAGGAGATAGCAATCAGCCCCAGCATTTT. Translating gives CASSLAGDSNQPQHF.

V usage is TRBV6-5 and J usage is TRBJ2-7; 10 bases are shared with TRBD1. Germline values: CDR1 MNHEY, CDR2 SVGAGI. The CDR3 runs to 15 residues. J was trimmed by 1 base and V by 5 bases; bases with no gene match: 5. Written as DNA, the CDR3 is TGTGCCAGCAGTCCCGGGACAGGGGTTTCCTACGAGCAGTACTTC. Translation gives CASSPGTGVSYEQYF.

V and J are TRBV28 and TRBJ2-7; TRBD2 is a possible D gene (7 bases). CDR1 and CDR2 from the germline V gene are MDHEN and SYDVKM. Between the trimmed V and J ends, which lost 3 bases and 6 bases, there was a span of 24 bases. The CDR3 has 17 residues. CDR3: CASSFDSAGALRSEQYF. CDR3 bases: TGTGCCAGCAGTTTTGATTCCGCGGGGGCACTGAGGAGCGAGCAGTACTTC.

The V call is TRBV9, the J call TRBJ1-6; a possible D gene is TRBD1 (5 bases). CDR3 length equals 18 residues. Germline V gives CDR1 SGDLS, CDR2 YYNGEE. Trimming stripped 0 bases from V and 7 bases from J, with 20 bases between. The CDR3 sequence: CASSVEGGGGSENSPLHF. The CDR3 region has the DNA TGTGCCAGCAGCGTAGAGGGAGGCGGGGGTTCAGAGAATTCACCCCTCCACTTT.

The rearrangement links TRBV6-6 to TRBJ2-3; 13 bases line up with TRBD2. The CDR3 is made up of 22 amino acids. Germline CDR1 MNHNY, CDR2 SVGAGI (reference sequence). The V and J ends lost 6 bases and 3 bases, in that order; junction bases with no gene match: 24. CDR3 DNA: TGTGCCAGCAGCTACGGGACTAGCGGGGCCCATTTTACCCCGACTATTACAGATACGCAGTATTTT. It codes for CASSYGTSGAHFTPTITDTQYF.

The rearrangement links TRBV20-1 to TRBJ1-6; D is possibly TRBD1 (6 bases). CDR3 length: 15 amino acids. Deletions cut 3 bases from V and 7 bases from J, with 16 bases between. The V gene's germline CDR1 is DFQATT and CDR2 SNEGSKA (reference sequence). The CDR3 here is CSASLRTVTNSPLHF. The CDR3, as DNA: TGCAGTGCTAGTCTTAGGACAGTTACGAATTCACCCCTCCACTTT.

V is TRBV6-2 or TRBV6-3 and J is TRBJ1-2; D uncertain. The germline V gene has CDR1 MNHEY and CDR2 SVGEGT. Trimming took off 5 bases at V and 1 base at J, with 8 bases between the two ends. This CDR3 is 13 amino acids long. The CDR3 loop is CASSPRSNYGYTF. Written as DNA, the CDR3 is TGTGCCAGCAGTCCCAGAAGTAACTATGGCTACACCTTC.

J is TRBJ2-2 and V is TRBV5-4; D ambiguous. The V gene's germline CDR1 is SGHNT and CDR2 YYREEE (reference sequence). Trimming cost V 2 bases and J 6 bases, with 5 bases left between them. The CDR3 is 12 residues long. CDR3 nucleotide sequence: TGTGCCAGCAGCTTTAATTCCGGGGAGCTGTTTTTT. Amino acid sequence: CASSFNSGELFF.

The CDR3 is CASSRLAGGPNEQFF. The CDR3 DNA sequence: TGTGCCAGCAGCCGTTTAGCGGGAGGGCCCAATGAGCAGTTCTTC. The J gene is TRBJ2-1, the V gene TRBV3-1 (or the pseudogene TRBV3-2); 11 bases are a match to TRBD2. CDR1 is LGHDT and CDR2 is YNNKEL in the germline V gene (reference sequence). The CDR3 has 15 residues. J was trimmed by 6 bases and V by 4 bases; bases with no gene match: 5.

The gene calls are TRBV28 and TRBJ1-6, with 7 nucleotides matching TRBD1. The J segment lost 7 bases and the V segment lost 10 bases, leaving 7 bases of the junction unmatched. The CDR3 spans 13 residues. The germline V gene encodes CDR1 MDHEN and CDR2 SYDVKM. The CDR3 nucleotides are TGTGCCACCGCGGACAGGAAGAATTCACCCCTCCACTTT. This encodes CATADRKNSPLHF.

The genes are TRBV11-2 and TRBJ2-5; 11 nucleotides line up with TRBD2. The germline gives CDR1 SGHAT, CDR2 FQNNGV. This CDR3 is built from 17 residues. The trim removed 2 bases at V and 3 bases at J, leaving 8 bases unmatched. The CDR3 sequence is CASSLSDLAGGEETQYF. The DNA of the CDR3 is TGTGCCAGCAGCTTATCCGACCTAGCGGGAGGTGAAGAGACCCAGTACTTC.

V and J are TRBV25-1 and TRBJ1-1, with 8 bases lining up with TRBD1. Germline assignment: CDR1 MGHDK and CDR2 SYGVNS. The ends lost 3 bases at V and 6 bases at J; junction bases unmatched: 15. CDR3 size: 17 residues. CDR3 loop: CASSDKDRASRRAEAFF. Written as DNA, the CDR3 is TGTGCCAGCAGTGATAAGGACAGGGCCTCTCGGAGGGCTGAAGCTTTCTTT.